The 23 T cell receptor beta chains in this list originate from one sample, sequenced in a study of blood T cells in healthy people across ages. The authors ran a second PCR of about 6 to 12 cycles using a sample-barcoded 5' primer and a J-beta primer mix. TCRdb used MiXCR to reprocess the 5' RACE reads, holding one entry per CDR3 protein. The sample shows 250,000 to 300,000 distinct CDR3 sequences, around 30% of them seen only once. Sequencing was carried out using blood. These receptors all come from a woman in her sixties or seventies in good health.

The rearrangement joins TRBV18 to TRBJ2-7; TRBD2 aligns across 7 bases. CDR1 is KGHSH and CDR2 is LQKENI in the germline V gene. J was trimmed by 4 bases and V by 2 bases; bases with no gene match: 5. The length of the CDR3 is 14 residues. CDR3 nucleotides: TGTGCCAGCTCACCATCAGCGGGAACGTACGAGCAGTACTTC. Translating gives CASSPSAGTYEQYF.

Ten or more counts support this clonotype. Mismatch with germline at one junction end may stem from a read error. The rearrangement links TRBV7-2 to TRBJ1-6; D remains ambiguous. CDR1 SGHTA and CDR2 FQGNSA come from the germline V gene. There are 15 residues in the CDR3. The CDR3 DNA is TGTGCCAGCAGCTTAGATAGGCAGTCTAATCCACCCCTCCACTTT. This translates into CASSLDRQSNPPLHF.

This clonotype was counted only a few times. The rearrangement links TRBV10-2 to TRBJ1-2; weak D call: TRBD1 (6 bases). Germline V lookup: CDR1 WSHSY, CDR2 SAAADI. Trimming removed 3 bases from V and 0 bases from J, with 11 bases in between. The CDR3 has 15 amino acids. The CDR3 bases are TGCGCCAGCAGTGACCAGGGGCAAGCTAACTATGGCTACACCTTC. It codes for CASSDQGQANYGYTF.

The rearrangement links TRBV7-8 to TRBJ1-5; tentative D call: TRBD1 (6 bases). CDR1 is SGHVS, CDR2 FQNEAQ, per germline. V gave up 2 bases and J gave up 0 bases, with 11 bases separating them. The CDR3 contains 16 residues. CDR3 in DNA: TGTGCCAGCAGCTTACTAGGACAGTATAGCAATCAGCCCCAGCATTTT. It encodes CASSLLGQYSNQPQHF.

The chain recombines TRBV6-5 with TRBJ2-1; 8 bases fit TRBD2. The CDR3 spans 14 residues. V shed 2 bases and J 7 bases; nucleotides not matched to a gene: 4. Germline V gene lookup returns CDR1 MNHEY and CDR2 SVGAGI. The CDR3 DNA is TGTGCCAGCAGTTACACTAGCGGTAATAATGAGCAGTTCTTC. Protein product: CASSYTSGNNEQFF.

The chain carries TRBV29-1 and TRBJ2-6; no reliable D call. Looked up from germline, CDR1 is SQVTM and CDR2 is ANQGSEA. V was trimmed by 4 bases and J by 4 bases, leaving 5 bases between them. The CDR3 consists of 12 residues. DNA of the CDR3: TGCAGCGTTGGTCCCGGGGCCAACGTCCTGACTTTC. Amino acids: CSVGPGANVLTF.

The chain has TRBV20-1 and TRBJ2-3; TRBD2 matches at 14 bases. Germline CDR1 DFQATT, CDR2 SNEGSKA (reference sequence). V dropped 6 bases and J dropped 5; count of bases not matched to a gene: 7. The CDR3 covers 15 residues. CDR3 sequence: CSARTSGRSGDTQYF. DNA for the CDR3: TGCAGTGCGAGGACTAGCGGGAGGTCCGGAGATACGCAGTATTTT.

On this clonotype: Sequence at one end of the junction differs from germline and may be a read error. The J gene is TRBJ2-5, the V gene TRBV13, with 8 bases lining up with TRBD2. The DNA matches TRBJ2-7 better at its end, which makes the J call doubtful. This CDR3 is 15 amino acids long. Germline assignment: CDR1 PRHDT and CDR2 FYEKMQ (reference sequence). The DNA of the CDR3 is TGTGCCGGCAGCTTGGAACTAGCGGTCCCCTACGAGCAGTACTTC. This encodes CAGSLELAVPYEQYF.

The CDR3 sequence: CASSFGDRATNEKLFF. The CDR3 DNA is TGCGCCAGCAGCTTCGGGGACAGGGCAACTAATGAAAAACTGTTTTTT. The chain carries TRBV5-1 and TRBJ1-4, with 9 bases matching TRBD1. J was trimmed by 0 bases and V by 2 bases; bases with no gene match: 2. The CDR3 has 16 amino acids. From germline, CDR1 is SGHRS and CDR2 YFSETQ. Drawing the rest from reference TRBV5-1 and TRBJ1-4, the complete variable domain is KAGVTQTPRYLIKTRGQQVTLSCSPISGHRSVSWYQQTPGQGLQFLFEYFSETQRNKGNFPGRFSGRQFSNSRSEMNVSTLELGDSALYLCASSFGDRATNEKLFFGSGTQLSVL.

Here the CDR3 DNA reads TGTGCCATCAGTGAGAACGCCCAGAGAGATACGCAGTATTTT. The encoded protein is CAISENAQRDTQYF. The chain has TRBV10-3 and TRBJ2-3; D is unclear. This CDR3 has 14 residues. V lost 2 bases and J 5 bases, leaving 11 bases between the germline ends. Germline CDR1 and CDR2: ENHRY and SYGVKD.

The chain is built from TRBV12-3 or TRBV12-4 and TRBJ1-2, with a weak D call TRBD1 (5 bases). The CDR3 sequence is 14 residues long. Trimming took 9 bases from V and 3 from J, leaving 17 bases between them. CDR3 region: CARPRAGRDYGYTF. The CDR3 nucleotides read TGTGCCAGACCCCGGGCAGGGCGGGACTATGGCTACACCTTC.

The rearrangement uses TRBV7-2 and TRBJ2-2, with 7 bases that match TRBD1. CDR1 is SGHTA, CDR2 FQGNSA, per germline. Germline trimming cut 7 bases from V and 2 bases from J; bases unmatched to any gene: 7. The CDR3 sequence is 15 residues long. CDR3 sequence reads: CASTTGTANTGELFF. The CDR3 region has the DNA TGTGCCAGCACCACCGGGACAGCAAACACCGGGGAGCTGTTTTTT.

V usage is TRBV3-1 and J usage is TRBJ2-1; D is possibly TRBD2 (7 bases). Germline assignment: CDR1 LGHDT and CDR2 YNNKEL (reference sequence). The ends were cut back, 4 bases at V and 2 bases at J, with 15 bases in the middle. The length of the CDR3 is 16 residues. CDR3 sequence: CASSPARGAAYNEQFF. CDR3 in DNA: TGTGCCAGCAGCCCAGCCCGGGGGGCGGCCTACAATGAGCAGTTCTTC.

This clonotype has a count of ten or more. The gene calls are TRBV6-6 and TRBJ1-4; the match to TRBD1 covers 7 bases. Germline V CDR1 and CDR2: MNHNY, SVGAGI (reference sequence). V was pared by 6 bases and J by 4 bases, with 8 bases of the junction left unmatched. The CDR3 covers 15 residues. CDR3 DNA: TGTGCCAGCAGCCCAGGGACAGCCAATAATGAAAAACTGTTTTTT. It yields the protein CASSPGTANNEKLFF.

This clonotype was picked up a small number of times. This chain joins TRBV20-1 and TRBJ2-1; 9 positions match TRBD2. Per the germline V gene, CDR1 is DFQATT and CDR2 is SNEGSKA (reference sequence). The CDR3 loop spans 17 amino acids. J was trimmed by 1 base and V by 1 base; bases with no gene match: 8. The CDR3 DNA is TGCAGTGCTAGAGGGCGGGAGGGCCGTGGGTCCTACAATGAGCAGTTCTTC. The encoded protein is CSARGREGRGSYNEQFF.

This clonotype occurred a few times. The V and J genes are TRBV6-1 and TRBJ1-2; D is undetermined. This CDR3 region has 14 residues. Trimming took off 1 base at V and 8 bases at J, with 14 bases between the two ends. CDR1 and CDR2 (germline): MNHNS, SASEGT. Here the CDR3 reads CASSEGLKMVGYTF. CDR3 sequence (DNA): TGTGCCAGCAGTGAAGGGTTGAAAATGGTGGGCTACACCTTC.

This rearrangement joins TRBV28 to TRBJ2-5; D is unclear. The J call may not be correct, given that the DNA end is closer to TRBJ2-1. Germline loops: CDR1 MDHEN, CDR2 SYDVKM. This CDR3 is 12 amino acids long. The CDR3, as DNA: TGTGCCAGCAGTCCTGCTTTCGATGAGCAGTTCTTC. Its protein product is CASSPAFDEQFF.

This clonotype was counted only a few times. V is TRBV7-9 and J is TRBJ2-5; 11 bases align to TRBD2. The CDR3 is 18 residues long. V shed 0 bases and J 1 base; nucleotides not matched to a gene: 7. Germline CDR1 SEHNR, CDR2 FQNEAQ (reference sequence). This CDR3 is CASSLAGTSGPGQETQYF. DNA of the CDR3: TGTGCCAGCAGCTTAGCCGGGACTAGCGGACCAGGCCAAGAGACCCAGTACTTC.

This clonotype was counted a few times. CDR3: CASSQQLSSYEQYF. CDR3 nucleotide sequence: TGTGCCAGCAGCCAGCAGCTTTCCTCCTACGAGCAGTACTTC. This sequence joins TRBV3-1 and TRBJ2-7, with unresolved D. CDR1 and CDR2 from the germline V gene are LGHDT and YNNKEL (reference sequence). The length of the CDR3 is 14 residues. V lost 3 bases and J 0 bases, leaving 9 bases between the germline ends.

This clonotype was seen only a few times. At one end the junction does not follow the germline gene, possibly because of a read error. The chain employs TRBV7-7 and TRBJ2-2, with D perhaps matching TRBD1 (5 bases). Per germline, CDR1 SSHAT and CDR2 FNYEAQ (reference sequence). CDR3 length: 13 residues. DNA for the CDR3: TGTGCTAGCAGCTTAGGGGCGACCACGGAGCTGTTTTTT. Its protein is CASSLGATTELFF.

This clonotype was counted only a few times. The chain carries TRBV7-9 and TRBJ2-5; TRBD2 agrees at 8 bases. The J call could be wrong; TRBJ2-1 is a better fit for the DNA end. Germline loops: CDR1 SEHNR, CDR2 FQNEAQ (reference sequence). The CDR3 consists of 14 residues. The CDR3 region is CASSLALADNEQFF. CDR3 nucleotides: TGTGCCAGCAGCTTAGCACTAGCGGACAATGAGCAGTTCTTC.

A note on this clonotype: It is likely a read error, because the conserved phenylalanine at the end of the CDR3 is missing. The V gene is TRBV20-1, the J gene TRBJ2-7; D tentatively reads TRBD1 or TRBD2 (5 bases each). The end of the DNA is better explained by TRBJ2-1, so the J call may be wrong. Germline V CDR1 and CDR2: DFQATT, SNEGSKA (reference sequence). CDR3 size: 16 residues. The CDR3 DNA follows: TGCAGTGCTAGAGAGGGACCAGACTTAACCTACAATGAGCAGTTCTCC. Protein: CSAREGPDLTYNEQFS.

This clonotype came up a few times. The V call is TRBV9, the J call TRBJ1-2, with 8 positions matching TRBD1. With V trimmed by 3 bases and J by 2 bases, 0 bases remained unmatched. The germline CDR1 and CDR2 sequences are SGDLS and YYNGEE. This CDR3 has 13 residues. The chain's CDR3 is CASSGQGNYGYTF. For the CDR3, the DNA is TGTGCCAGCAGCGGACAGGGGAACTATGGCTACACCTTC.